The present T cell receptor (beta chain) was sequenced within a study of lymphopenia after photon versus proton radiotherapy. Study conclusions and caveats: Post-nadir diversity loss with photons came from oligoclonal expansion, particularly CD8+ Temra cells. Relative stability marked proton patients; photon patients lost diversity and naive cells.

The germline V gene encodes CDR1 SGHTA and CDR2 FQGNSA. The CDR3 runs 17 residues. V was shortened by 1 base and J by 1 base, with 16 bases between the two germline ends. The data were produced by immunoSEQ multiplex PCR, yet TCRdb's version contains in-frame clones alone and is incomplete. The profile shows about 22,000 clones, around 89% of them singletons. A word on this clone: The antigen is not known.

V and J are TRBV7-2 and TRBJ1-1; D unresolved. The specimen was peripheral blood, collected from a patient treated with proton-based radiotherapy. The clonotype was recovered from an elderly man with esophageal cancer. The CDR3 DNA follows: TGTGCCAGCAGCTTAGGCGGCATAGGAAAATCGAACACTGAAGCTTTCTTT. It is translated as CASSLGGIGKSNTEAFF.